One sample yielded the 2 T cell receptor beta chains listed below, sequenced in a study of T cell responses to AZD1222 COVID-19 vaccine (dated by TCRdb to 2020 to 2023). Taken with the paper, the label for time point translates to: about 28 days (+/-7) after the second vaccine dose. The library was generated by the immunoSEQ multiplex PCR assay. The clones in this table, taken by TCRdb from immuneACCESS, are in-frame only. Not every clone is retained; where verified, under half of the shortfall comes from an unresolved V gene, and the cause of the rest is unknown. A total of some 150,000 clones appear in this sample, around nine tenths of them only once. The top ten constitute about 1.6% of the sample. The input for sequencing was peripheral blood, taken 28 days after the second AZD1222 dose. Receptors originate from an adult who received the AZD1222 COVID-19 vaccine.

The V and J genes are TRBV2 and TRBJ2-3; TRBD2 aligns across 9 bases. The V gene end was trimmed by 2 bases and the J gene end by 4 bases; junction bases not matched to a gene: 7. Germline CDR1 and CDR2: SNHLY and FYNNEI. CDR3 length equals 16 residues. CDR3 DNA sequence: TGTGCCAGCAGTGAACTAGCGGGATGGACGGCAGATACGCAGTATTTT. It encodes CASSELAGWTADTQYF.

The J gene is TRBJ2-7, the V gene TRBV7-2; D is uncertain. The V gene lost 4 bases and the J gene lost 0 bases, with 7 bases spanning the gap. This CDR3 has 13 amino acids. Germline V gene sequence: CDR1 SGHTA, CDR2 FQGNSA. In DNA form, the CDR3 reads TGTGCCAGCAGCTCCCTAAACTCCTACGAGCAGTACTTC. Translating it yields CASSSLNSYEQYF.